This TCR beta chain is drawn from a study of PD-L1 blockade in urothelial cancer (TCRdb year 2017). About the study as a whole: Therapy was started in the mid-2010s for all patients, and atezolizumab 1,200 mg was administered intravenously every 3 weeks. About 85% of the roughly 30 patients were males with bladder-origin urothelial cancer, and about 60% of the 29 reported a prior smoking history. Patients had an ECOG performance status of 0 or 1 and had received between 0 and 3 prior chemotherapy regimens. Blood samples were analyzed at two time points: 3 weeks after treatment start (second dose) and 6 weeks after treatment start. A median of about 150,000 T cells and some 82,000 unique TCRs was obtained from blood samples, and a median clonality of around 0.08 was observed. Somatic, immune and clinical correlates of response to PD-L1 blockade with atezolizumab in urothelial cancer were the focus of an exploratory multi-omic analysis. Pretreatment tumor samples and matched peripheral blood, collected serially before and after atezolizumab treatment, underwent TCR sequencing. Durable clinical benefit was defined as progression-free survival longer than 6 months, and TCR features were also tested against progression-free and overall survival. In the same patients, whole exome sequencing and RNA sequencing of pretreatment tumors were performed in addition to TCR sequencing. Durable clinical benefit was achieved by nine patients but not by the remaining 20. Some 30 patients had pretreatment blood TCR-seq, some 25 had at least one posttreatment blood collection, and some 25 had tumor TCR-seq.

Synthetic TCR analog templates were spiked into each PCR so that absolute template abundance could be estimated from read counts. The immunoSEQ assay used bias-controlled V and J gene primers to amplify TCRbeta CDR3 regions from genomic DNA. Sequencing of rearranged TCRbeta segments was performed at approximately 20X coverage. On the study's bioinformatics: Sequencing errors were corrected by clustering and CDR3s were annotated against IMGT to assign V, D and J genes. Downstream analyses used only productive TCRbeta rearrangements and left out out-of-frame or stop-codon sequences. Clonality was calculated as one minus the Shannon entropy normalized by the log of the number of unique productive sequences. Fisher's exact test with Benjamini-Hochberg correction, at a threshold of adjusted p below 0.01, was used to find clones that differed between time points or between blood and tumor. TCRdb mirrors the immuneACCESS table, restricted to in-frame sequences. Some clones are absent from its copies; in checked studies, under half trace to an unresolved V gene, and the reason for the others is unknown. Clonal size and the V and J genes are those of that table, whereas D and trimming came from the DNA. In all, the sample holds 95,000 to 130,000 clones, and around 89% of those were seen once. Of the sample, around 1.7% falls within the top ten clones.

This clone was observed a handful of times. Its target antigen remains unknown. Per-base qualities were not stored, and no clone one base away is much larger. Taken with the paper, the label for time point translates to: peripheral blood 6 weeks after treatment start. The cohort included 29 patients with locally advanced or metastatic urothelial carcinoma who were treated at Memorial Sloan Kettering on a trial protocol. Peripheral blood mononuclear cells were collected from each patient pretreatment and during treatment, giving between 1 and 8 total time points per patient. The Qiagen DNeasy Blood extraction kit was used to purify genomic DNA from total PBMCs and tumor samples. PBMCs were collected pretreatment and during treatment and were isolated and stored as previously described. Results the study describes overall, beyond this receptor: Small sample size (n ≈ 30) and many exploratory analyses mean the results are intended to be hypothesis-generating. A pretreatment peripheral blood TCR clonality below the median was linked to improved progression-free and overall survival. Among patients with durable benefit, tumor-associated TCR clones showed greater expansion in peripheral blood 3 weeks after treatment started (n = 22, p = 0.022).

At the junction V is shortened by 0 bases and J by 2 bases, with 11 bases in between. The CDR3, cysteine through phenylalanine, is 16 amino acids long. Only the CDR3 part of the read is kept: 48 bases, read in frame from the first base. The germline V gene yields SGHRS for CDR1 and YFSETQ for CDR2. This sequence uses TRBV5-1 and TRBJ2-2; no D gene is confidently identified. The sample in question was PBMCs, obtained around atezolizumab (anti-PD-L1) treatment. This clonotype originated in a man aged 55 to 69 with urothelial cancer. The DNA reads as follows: TGCGCCAGCAGCTTGGGGTCTACAGCAAACACCGGGGAGCTGTTTTTT. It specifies CASSLGSTANTGELFF.